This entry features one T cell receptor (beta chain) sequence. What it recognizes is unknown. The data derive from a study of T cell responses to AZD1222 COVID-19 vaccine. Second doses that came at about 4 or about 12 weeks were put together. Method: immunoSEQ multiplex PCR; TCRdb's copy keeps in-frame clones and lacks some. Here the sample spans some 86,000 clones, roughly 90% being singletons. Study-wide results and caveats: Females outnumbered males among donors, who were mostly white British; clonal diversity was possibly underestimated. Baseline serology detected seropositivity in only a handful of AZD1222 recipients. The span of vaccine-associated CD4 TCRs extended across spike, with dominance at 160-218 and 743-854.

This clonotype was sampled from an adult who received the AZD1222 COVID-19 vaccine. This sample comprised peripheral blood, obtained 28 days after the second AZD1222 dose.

Written as DNA, the CDR3 is TGCGCCAGCAGCTTGGGGGGCTCCTATGGCTACACCTTC. Amino acids: CASSLGGSYGYTF. The chain combines TRBV5-1 with TRBJ1-2; a weak D match, TRBD1 (5 bases). Germline V gene sequence: CDR1 SGHRS, CDR2 YFSETQ. CDR3 length equals 13 residues. V shed 0 bases and J shed 4 bases, with 7 bases lying between them. The entire variable domain, with the rest obtained from reference TRBV5-1 and TRBJ1-2, is as follows: KAGVTQTPRYLIKTRGQQVTLSCSPISGHRSVSWYQQTPGQGLQFLFEYFSETQRNKGNFPGRFSGRQFSNSRSEMNVSTLELGDSALYLCASSLGGSYGYTFGSGTRLTVV.